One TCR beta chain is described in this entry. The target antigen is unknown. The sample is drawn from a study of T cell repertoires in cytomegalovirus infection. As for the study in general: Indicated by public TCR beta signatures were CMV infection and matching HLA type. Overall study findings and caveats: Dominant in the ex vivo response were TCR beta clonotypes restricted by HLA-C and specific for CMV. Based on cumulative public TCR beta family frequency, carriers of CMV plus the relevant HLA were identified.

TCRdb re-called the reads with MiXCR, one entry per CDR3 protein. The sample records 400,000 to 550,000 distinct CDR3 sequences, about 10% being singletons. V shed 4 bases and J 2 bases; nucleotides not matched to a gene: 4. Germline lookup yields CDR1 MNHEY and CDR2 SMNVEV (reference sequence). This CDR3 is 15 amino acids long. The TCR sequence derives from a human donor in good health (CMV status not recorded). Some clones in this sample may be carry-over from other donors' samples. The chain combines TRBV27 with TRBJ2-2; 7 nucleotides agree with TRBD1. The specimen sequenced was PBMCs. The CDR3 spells CASSSGGVNTGELFF. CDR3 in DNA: TGTGCCAGCAGTTCAGGGGGAGTAAACACCGGGGAGCTGTTTTTT.